The rows below give T cell receptor beta chains drawn from one sample of a study of T-cell memory formation after mild COVID-19. In TCRdb, the 5' RACE reads were re-called with MiXCR into one record per CDR3 protein. The table includes roughly 400,000 distinct CDR3 sequences, roughly 18% detected once. The specimen sequenced was PBMCs or a T cell subset sorted from them (not recorded which). These receptors were collected from a man between 18 and 29 years old who had mild COVID-19 (a few samples of this study predate the infection). Cell type and time point are not known. Both conserved end residues are part of each CDR3. A D gene is named only where the DNA matches it firmly. Not every row has a clone size; where given, it reads once, few, many or a size class.

CDR3aa	CDR3nt	j_gene	d_gene	v_gene	abundance
CASSLETGGPENEQFF	TGTGCCAGCAGTTTAGAGACAGGGGGTCCAGAGAATGAGCAGTTCTTC	TRBJ2-1	TRBD1	TRBV12-3/TRBV12-4	few
CASSYSGGPSSTDTQYF	TGTGCCAGCAGTTACTCAGGGGGGCCGTCTAGCACAGATACGCAGTATTTT	TRBJ2-3	NA	TRBV6-5	NA
CASKPTGSNYGYTF	TGTGCCAGCAAACCGACAGGGTCTAACTATGGCTACACCTTC	TRBJ1-2	TRBD1	TRBV6-6	NA
CASSRWEMKSPFPMGSYNEQFF	TGCGCCAGCAGCCGTTGGGAAATGAAGAGTCCCTTCCCCATGGGCTCCTACAATGAGCAGTTCTTC	TRBJ2-1	NA	TRBV4-1	few
CASSLVILNTEAFF	TGTGCCAGCAGCTTAGTTATTTTGAACACTGAAGCTTTCTTT	TRBJ1-1	NA	TRBV7-6	NA
CASSFGTGVWETQYF	TGTGCCAGCAGCTTTGGGACAGGGGTCTGGGAGACCCAGTACTTC	TRBJ2-5	TRBD1	TRBV7-2	NA
CASSSSGLYQETQYF	TGTGCCAGCAGCAGTTCCGGGTTGTACCAAGAGACCCAGTACTTC	TRBJ2-5	NA	TRBV5-5	NA
CASSPETPGETQYF	TGTGCCAGCAGCCCAGAGACCCCGGGGGAGACCCAGTACTTC	TRBJ2-5	NA	TRBV9	few
CAAPKLLRAGDGSGANVLTF	TGTGCCGCACCGAAGTTACTTAGGGCAGGGGACGGCTCTGGGGCCAACGTCCTGACTTTC	TRBJ2-6	NA	TRBV7-9	NA
CASSGQGAARTEAFF	TGTGCCAGCAGTGGACAGGGGGCGGCACGAACTGAAGCTTTCTTT	TRBJ1-1	TRBD1	TRBV6-2/TRBV6-3	NA
CASSPPGAGANVLTF	TGCGCCAGCAGCCCCCCCGGCGCTGGGGCCAACGTCCTGACTTTC	TRBJ2-6	NA	TRBV4-1	NA
CSAEPDREGGTQYF	TGCAGTGCCGAGCCCGACAGGGAAGGTGGGACCCAGTACTTC	TRBJ2-5	TRBD1	TRBV20-1	NA
CASSPASGGAGIEQFF	TGTGCCAGCTCACCAGCTAGCGGGGGGGCCGGTATTGAGCAGTTCTTC	TRBJ2-1	TRBD2	TRBV18	many
CASSYGAGVSSTDTQYF	TGTGCCAGCAGTTACGGGGCCGGCGTATCTAGCACAGATACGCAGTATTTT	TRBJ2-3	NA	TRBV6-5	few
CASSLGGFPGRAFF	TGTGCCAGCAGCTTAGGGGGGTTCCCCGGTCGGGCTTTCTTT	TRBJ1-1	NA	TRBV7-2	NA
CASSSGGLVSNYGYTF	TGTGCCAGCAGTTCCGGGGGACTTGTCTCTAACTATGGCTACACCTTC	TRBJ1-2	NA	TRBV6-5	NA
CASRFTQETQYF	TGCGCCAGCCGATTTACCCAAGAGACCCAGTACTTC	TRBJ2-5	NA	TRBV5-1	many
CASSSPGQRVKNIQYF	TGTGCCAGCAGCTCCCCGGGACAGCGAGTCAAAAACATTCAGTACTTC	TRBJ2-4	TRBD1	TRBV7-9	NA
CAWSVPGFKTQYF	TGTGCCTGGAGTGTACCCGGCTTCAAGACCCAGTACTTC	TRBJ2-5	NA	TRBV30	NA
CSATKDIQETQYF	TGCAGTGCTACTAAAGACATCCAAGAGACCCAGTACTTC	TRBJ2-5	NA	TRBV20-1	NA
CSADTAGEGQPQHF	TGCAGTGCTGACACCGCAGGGGAAGGTCAGCCCCAGCATTTT	TRBJ1-5	NA	TRBV20-1	few
CASSTPHSATNEKLFF	TGTGCCAGCAGTACTCCCCACAGTGCAACTAATGAAAAACTGTTTTTT	TRBJ1-4	NA	TRBV28	few
CASSLSGANNEQFF	TGTGCCAGCAGCTTGTCGGGGGCTAATAATGAGCAGTTCTTC	TRBJ2-1	NA	TRBV5-5	NA
CASSQDAAAGGDYGYTF	TGCGCCAGCAGCCAAGACGCGGCGGCAGGGGGCGACTATGGCTACACCTTC	TRBJ1-2	TRBD1	TRBV4-3	NA
CATSRDYGELFF	TGTGCCACCAGCAGAGATTACGGGGAGCTGTTTTTT	TRBJ2-2	NA	TRBV15	NA